Below are 31 T cell receptor beta chains sequenced from a single sample in a study of post-analysis software for immune sequencing data. Regarding the study as a whole: Higher frequency in patients than in controls was seen for a handful of TRBV segments, with TRBV5-6, TRBV5-1 and TRBV20-1 among them.

Their target antigens are unknown. The authors incorporated unique molecular identifiers into the TCR beta cDNA libraries. MiXCR, run by TCRdb on the PCR reads, gives a single entry per CDR3 protein. The sample holds about 560,000 distinct CDR3 sequences, roughly 45% seen once. The sequencing sample was made of blood. The receptors derive from a girl under 18 with multiple sclerosis.

This clonotype appeared a few times. This sequence joins TRBV6-4 and TRBJ2-1; 10 bases match TRBD2. This CDR3 is built from 19 residues. Losses at the gene ends were 0 bases for V and 1 base for J; bases not matched to a gene: 9. Germline V gene data show CDR1 as MRHNA and CDR2 as SNTAGT. As DNA, the CDR3 is TGTGCCAGCAGTGACTCGGCTAGCGGGAGTTATATATCCTACAATGAGCAGTTCTTC. Amino acid sequence: CASSDSASGSYISYNEQFF.

This clonotype was recorded a few times. The J gene is TRBJ1-2, the V gene TRBV3-1; D remains ambiguous. The germline V and J ends were trimmed by 3 bases and 6 bases, with 11 bases remaining between them. The germline CDR1 and CDR2 sequences are LGHDT and YNNKEL (reference sequence). The CDR3 length is 13 residues. The chain's CDR3 is CASSHNRSHGYTF. The CDR3 DNA follows: TGTGCCAGCAGCCATAACCGGTCCCATGGCTACACCTTC.

This clonotype occurred a few times. V is TRBV5-1 and J is TRBJ2-3; D is ambiguous. This CDR3 is built from 13 residues. From germline, CDR1 is SGHRS and CDR2 YFSETQ. Between the trimmed V and J ends, which lost 0 bases and 4 bases, there was a span of 6 bases. CDR3 sequence: CASSLESADTQYF. In DNA, the CDR3 is TGCGCCAGCAGCTTGGAATCCGCAGATACGCAGTATTTT.

This sequence joins TRBV5-1 and TRBJ2-7, with 7 bases matching TRBD1. This CDR3 has 14 residues. Trimming cost V 2 bases and J 6 bases; bases outside gene matches: 8. Germline assignment: CDR1 SGHRS and CDR2 YFSETQ. The CDR3 here is CASSLDRVEVEQYF. As DNA, the CDR3 is TGCGCCAGCAGCTTAGACAGGGTGGAGGTCGAGCAGTACTTC.

CDR3 region: CASSKRNIQETQYF. The CDR3 region has the DNA TGTGCCAGCAGCAAAAGAAACATACAAGAGACCCAGTACTTC. The chain couples TRBV21-1 to TRBJ2-5. TRBV21-1 is labeled a pseudogene. The CDR3 runs to 14 residues.

This clonotype was seen more than once but under ten times. J is TRBJ2-7 and V is TRBV6-5; weak D call: TRBD2 (5 bases). The V gene's germline CDR1 is MNHEY and CDR2 SVGAGI. Trimming removed 0 bases from V and 0 bases from J, with 12 bases in between. There are 16 residues in the CDR3. The CDR3 coding sequence is TGTGCCAGCAGTTACTCGTCAGCGGCTAGCTCCTACGAGCAGTACTTC. This codes for CASSYSSAASSYEQYF.

The CDR3 region is CASSSQEGVAFYEQYF. The CDR3 region has the DNA TGTGCCAGCAGTTCCCAAGAGGGAGTGGCTTTTTACGAGCAGTACTTC. This chain links TRBV12-3 or TRBV12-4 with TRBJ2-7, with a tentative D call TRBD2 (5 bases). Trimming cost V 4 bases and J 4 bases, with 20 bases left between them. This CDR3 comprises 16 residues.

The rearrangement uses TRBV7-3 and TRBJ1-1; perhaps TRBD1 as D (5 bases). The germline CDR1 and CDR2 sequences are SGHTA and FQGTGA. V was shortened by 5 bases and J by 1 base, with 8 bases between the two germline ends. The CDR3 is made up of 13 amino acids. CDR3 protein: CASSHDRNTEAFF. For the CDR3, the DNA is TGTGCCAGCAGCCACGACAGGAACACTGAAGCTTTCTTT.

The chain carries TRBV20-1 and TRBJ1-2; 8 positions agree with TRBD1. Germline-derived CDR1 and CDR2 are DFQATT and SNEGSKA (reference sequence). This CDR3 has 14 residues. Germline trimming cut 4 bases from V and 4 bases from J; bases unmatched to any gene: 8. CDR3 amino acids: CSATRTGGSYGYTF. For the CDR3, the DNA is TGCAGTGCTACTCGTACAGGGGGGAGCTATGGCTACACCTTC.

The sample holds one count of this clonotype. This chain uses TRBV25-1 with TRBJ2-3, with no clear D. This CDR3 spans 14 amino acids. With 2 bases removed from V and 5 bases from J, the gap between germline ends came to 11 bases. CDR1 and CDR2 from the germline V gene are MGHDK and SYGVNS. The CDR3 sequence: CASSEPRAIDTQYF. The DNA of the CDR3 is TGTGCCAGCAGTGAACCAAGGGCGATAGATACGCAGTATTTT.

A few counts support this clonotype. The rearrangement links TRBV12-3 or TRBV12-4 to TRBJ1-1, with D possibly being TRBD1 (6 bases). V dropped 6 bases and J dropped 5 bases, with 10 bases sitting between them. The CDR3 spans 12 residues. The CDR3 bases are TGTGCCAGCAGCAATAGGGGGACTGAAGCTTTCTTT. Protein: CASSNRGTEAFF.

V usage is TRBV10-3 and J usage is TRBJ2-3, with TRBD1 identical over 7 bases. This CDR3 comprises 13 residues. V lost 10 bases, J lost 5 bases, and 9 bases stayed unmatched. In germline, CDR1 is ENHRY, CDR2 SYGVKD. The chain's CDR3 is CATQGDVQDTQYF. The CDR3 nucleotides are TGTGCCACCCAGGGGGACGTACAAGATACGCAGTATTTT.

V usage is TRBV6-5 and J usage is TRBJ2-3; no reliable D call. The CDR3 runs to 15 residues. CDR1 and CDR2 (germline): MNHEY, SVGAGI. V was trimmed by 4 bases and J by 2 bases, leaving 13 bases between them. CDR3 amino acids: CASSFITKHTDTQYF. CDR3 sequence (DNA): TGTGCCAGCAGTTTTATCACCAAACACACAGATACGCAGTATTTT.

This clonotype is a singleton in its sample. The chain combines TRBV5-1 with TRBJ1-1; 7 positions match TRBD1. Germline CDR1 is SGHRS and CDR2 is YFSETQ. V shed 7 bases, J shed 6 bases, and the junction held 6 bases outside the gene matches. This CDR3 region has 12 residues. For the CDR3, the DNA is TGCGCCAGCGGGACCGGGACAGCTGAAGCTTTCTTT. It yields the protein CASGTGTAEAFF.

The chain links TRBV11-2 to TRBJ2-4; 16 nucleotides agree with TRBD2. The tail of the sequence fits TRBJ2-7 better, so the J call may be wrong. This CDR3 has 18 residues. In germline, CDR1 is SGHAT, CDR2 FQNNGV. CDR3 sequence (DNA): TGTGCCAGCAGCTCGGGACTAGCGGGAGGGCCCCCCTACTACGAGCAGTACTTC. Its protein product is CASSSGLAGGPPYYEQYF.

This rearrangement joins TRBV7-8 to TRBJ2-1, with 7 bases lining up with TRBD2. In germline, CDR1 is SGHVS, CDR2 FQNEAQ. The CDR3 is 14 residues long. Germline trimming cut 11 bases from V and 0 bases from J; bases unmatched to any gene: 7. Here the CDR3 DNA reads TGTGCCTCAGCGGGCGGGAGCTCCTACAATGAGCAGTTCTTC. This gives the protein CASAGGSSYNEQFF.

The chain recombines TRBV5-1 with TRBJ2-7, with D possibly being TRBD1 (6 bases). The CDR3 loop spans 13 amino acids. Germline V gives CDR1 SGHRS, CDR2 YFSETQ. Trimming pared 2 bases from V and 6 bases from J, leaving 12 bases between. CDR3 protein: CASSLTGFSEQYF. Here the CDR3 DNA reads TGCGCCAGCAGCTTAACAGGGTTTTCCGAGCAGTACTTC.

This clonotype has only one observation. The chain recombines TRBV7-3 with TRBJ2-2, with unresolved D. The CDR3 runs 14 residues. Trimming removed 4 bases from V and 3 bases from J, with 9 bases in between. Per the germline V gene, CDR1 is SGHTA and CDR2 is FQGTGA. The CDR3 DNA reads as TGTGCCAGCAGCTCTAGTGGGGACACCGGGGAGCTGTTTTTT. As protein: CASSSSGDTGELFF.

This clonotype has just a few counts. The chain couples TRBV3-1 to TRBJ1-1, with unresolved D. Trimming removed 4 bases from V and 4 bases from J, with 10 bases in between. CDR3 size: 13 residues. Germline loops: CDR1 LGHDT, CDR2 YNNKEL (reference sequence). The CDR3 sequence: CASSPYTTTEAFF. As DNA, the CDR3 is TGTGCCAGCAGCCCCTACACAACCACTGAAGCTTTCTTT.

This clonotype was detected a few times. This chain uses TRBV5-1 with TRBJ2-3; the match to TRBD2 covers 7 bases. The CDR3 has 17 amino acids. The trim removed 0 bases at V and 2 bases at J, leaving 9 bases unmatched. Germline V gene sequence: CDR1 SGHRS, CDR2 YFSETQ. CDR3 coding DNA: TGCGCCAGCAGCTTGGCCACGGTTAGCGGGCTCACAGATACGCAGTATTTT. Amino acids: CASSLATVSGLTDTQYF.

This chain joins TRBV12-3 or TRBV12-4 and TRBJ1-2; D not certain. V gave up 3 bases and J gave up 1 base, with 12 bases separating them. The CDR3 has 15 residues. CDR3 in amino acids: CASSLHIPVNYGYTF. The CDR3 nucleotides read TGTGCCAGCAGTTTGCATATCCCAGTTAACTATGGCTACACCTTC.

V usage is TRBV5-4 and J usage is TRBJ1-1; possible D gene TRBD1, 6 bases. This CDR3 is 15 amino acids long. The V end was cut by 4 bases, the J end by 1 base, with 14 bases between. Germline CDR1 is SGHNT and CDR2 is YYREEE (reference sequence). CDR3 nucleotide sequence: TGTGCCAGCAGCCCGTTCGACAGGCGGAACACTGAAGCTTTCTTT. As protein: CASSPFDRRNTEAFF.

This clonotype was recorded a few times. The chain couples TRBV5-1 to TRBJ2-1; 7 bases match TRBD2. The CDR3 is 17 amino acids. Germline assignment: CDR1 SGHRS and CDR2 YFSETQ. V lost 1 base to trimming and J lost 10 bases; unmatched junction nucleotides: 17. The CDR3 coding sequence is TGCGCCAGCAGCTTGCGTTGGCTGGCGGGAGCAGATTCCGAGCAGTTCTTC. Its protein product is CASSLRWLAGADSEQFF.

The chain carries TRBV6-5 and TRBJ2-1; D is possibly TRBD2 (5 bases). Germline V CDR1 and CDR2: MNHEY, SVGAGI. The V end lost 6 bases, the J end lost 5 bases, and 17 bases lay between the germline ends. This CDR3 comprises 15 residues. CDR3 in amino acids: CASRSGWGRDNEQFF. The CDR3 nucleotides read TGTGCCAGCAGGAGCGGCTGGGGTCGCGACAATGAGCAGTTCTTC.

The chain carries TRBV29-1 and TRBJ1-2; 7 positions agree with TRBD1. The CDR3 has 13 amino acids. Trimming at V came to 3 bases and at J to 3 bases, leaving 4 bases not matched to a gene. Germline CDR1 reads SQVTM; CDR2 reads ANQGSEA. The CDR3 is CSVEDRFDYGYTF. In DNA, the CDR3 is TGCAGCGTTGAGGACAGGTTCGACTATGGCTACACCTTC.

J is TRBJ2-5 and V is TRBV11-2; D might be TRBD1 (6 bases). This CDR3 has 16 amino acids. Per germline, CDR1 SGHAT and CDR2 FQNNGV. V was cut by 1 base and J by 5 bases, with 17 bases left in between. CDR3 sequence: CASSLGWAGARETQYF. CDR3 sequence (DNA): TGTGCCAGCAGCTTAGGATGGGCAGGGGCAAGGGAGACCCAGTACTTC.

This sequence joins TRBV5-1 and TRBJ2-1, with D unresolved. Per germline, CDR1 SGHRS and CDR2 YFSETQ. The CDR3 is made up of 15 amino acids. Trimming took 3 bases from V and 0 from J, leaving 10 bases between them. This CDR3 is CASSWAESSYNEQFF. The CDR3 nucleotides are TGCGCCAGCAGCTGGGCCGAAAGCTCCTACAATGAGCAGTTCTTC.

The chain carries TRBV5-1 and TRBJ2-6; no reliable D call. V shed 0 bases and J shed 0 bases, with 7 bases lying between them. The CDR3 length is 16 residues. Germline V gives CDR1 SGHRS, CDR2 YFSETQ. The CDR3 protein is CASSLEVISGANVLTF. The DNA of the CDR3 is TGCGCCAGCAGCTTGGAAGTGATCTCTGGGGCCAACGTCCTGACTTTC.

This clonotype was observed once. The J gene is TRBJ1-1, the V gene TRBV6-1, with D perhaps matching TRBD1 (6 bases). The germline V gene has CDR1 MNHNS and CDR2 SASEGT. Trimming took 6 bases from V and 0 from J, leaving 14 bases between them. This CDR3 spans 15 amino acids. The CDR3: CASSVDRRMNTEAFF. The DNA of the CDR3 is TGTGCCAGCAGCGTGGACAGAAGAATGAACACTGAAGCTTTCTTT.

This rearrangement joins TRBV5-4 to TRBJ2-7; D may be TRBD2 (5 bases). Trimming left V 4 bases short and J 6 bases short, with 17 bases between. CDR1 and CDR2 (germline): SGHNT, YYREEE (reference sequence). This CDR3 region has 14 residues. CDR3 region: CASSMPPGDSEQYF. As DNA, the CDR3 is TGTGCCAGCAGCATGCCCCCCGGGGATTCCGAGCAGTACTTC.

The V and J genes are TRBV12-3 or TRBV12-4 and TRBJ2-3; D remains ambiguous. Trimming took 10 bases from V and 3 from J, leaving 14 bases between them. CDR3 length equals 13 residues. CDR3 region: CATSFPRTDTQYF. The CDR3, as DNA: TGTGCCACGAGTTTCCCTAGAACAGATACGCAGTATTTT.